This passage covers 7 T cell receptor beta chains from one sample sequenced in a study of beta chain bispecific antibodies for T cell cancers (dated by TCRdb to the early 2020s). The full study reports these points: Leukemia cell line cells were mixed with normal T cells in each sequenced sample, and most of the targeted TRBV signal was derived from the leukemia cells rather than from the normal T cells.

For two to three days, T cells were expanded from blood mononuclear cells using either the anti-CD3 antibody OKT3 or CD3/CD28 Dynabeads. Library preparation was by 5' RACE. TCRdb trimmed the raw reads at Q25, called clones with MiXCR and kept productive beta chains. Rows matching on CDR3 protein sequence are summarized as one entry with the most common DNA and genes. The sample table lists 20,000 to 25,000 distinct CDR3 sequences, about 2.7% of them with a count of one. The ten largest account for 25% to 35% of the sample. Their antigen targets remain unknown. The sample consisted of healthy donor T cells cultured with leukemia cells. These receptors originate from a human donor in good health. Some clones in this sample may be carry-over from other donors' samples.

In this sample, this clonotype turned up many times. The gene calls are TRBV7-3 and TRBJ2-1; the D gene is possibly TRBD2 (6 bases). The CDR3 spans 15 residues. Germline assignment: CDR1 SGHTA and CDR2 FQGTGA. Trimming removed 1 base from V and 1 base from J, with 8 bases in between. The CDR3 nucleotides are TGTGCCAGCAGCTTAAGCGGGGCATCCTACAATGAGCAGTTCTTC. Protein sequence: CASSLSGASYNEQFF. The variable domain in full, with the rest retrieved from reference TRBV7-3 and TRBJ2-1, is GAGVSQTPSNKVTEKGKYVELRCDPISGHTALYWYRQSLGQGPEFLIYFQGTGAADDSGLPNDRFFAVRPEGSVSTLKIQRTERGDSAVYLCASSLSGASYNEQFFGPGTRLTVL.

The chain joins TRBV20-1 to TRBJ2-1, with TRBD2 identical over 10 bases. The CDR3 spans 16 residues. V lost 4 bases and J lost 3; bases outside the gene matches: 9. Germline CDR1 and CDR2: DFQATT and SNEGSKA (reference sequence). The CDR3 protein is CSATDALAGIYNEQFF. The CDR3 DNA reads TGCAGTGCTACTGACGCACTAGCGGGGATCTACAATGAGCAGTTCTTC.

This clonotype was found many times. This chain joins TRBV20-1 and TRBJ2-1, with 13 bases aligning to TRBD2. Germline assignment: CDR1 DFQATT and CDR2 SNEGSKA (reference sequence). V lost 7 bases, J lost 4 bases, and 4 bases stayed unmatched. The CDR3 spans 14 residues. The CDR3 loop is CSGTSGGGYNEQFF. CDR3 DNA: TGCAGTGGGACTAGCGGGGGAGGGTACAATGAGCAGTTCTTC.

The rearrangement uses TRBV3-1 and TRBJ2-5; no firm D call. The ends were cut back, 1 base at V and 3 bases at J, with 12 bases in the middle. This CDR3 is built from 15 residues. Germline V gene sequence: CDR1 LGHDT, CDR2 YNNKEL (reference sequence). Written as DNA, the CDR3 is TGTGCCAGCAGCCAAGTAACACCCTCCGAAGAGACCCAGTACTTC. It translates to CASSQVTPSEETQYF.

Many counts were recorded for this clonotype. The rearrangement links TRBV7-2 to TRBJ1-2; 8 positions match TRBD1. The junction had 10 bases not matched to a gene; V was cut back by 5 bases and J by 8 bases. Germline CDR1 is SGHTA and CDR2 is FQGNSA. The length of the CDR3 is 14 residues. CDR3 nucleotides: TGTGCCAGCAGCCCTGGACAGGGTCTTGGAGGCTACACCTTC. Protein sequence: CASSPGQGLGGYTF.

This clonotype was recorded many times. CDR3 bases: TGTGCCAGCAGTGTTATGGGACAGGGGGCTCGGGAGACCCAGTACTTC. Its protein product is CASSVMGQGARETQYF. The rearrangement joins TRBV25-1 to TRBJ2-5; 12 bases map to TRBD1. The CDR3 runs to 16 residues. With 4 bases clipped from V and 5 bases from J, the junction kept 8 bases outside the gene matches. CDR1 and CDR2 (germline): MGHDK, SYGVNS.

This clonotype was seen ten or more times. The rearrangement joins TRBV4-1 to TRBJ2-2; 8 nucleotides line up with TRBD2. The CDR3 is 18 residues long. With V trimmed by 0 bases and J by 2 bases, 8 bases remained unmatched. Germline assignment: CDR1 MGHRA and CDR2 YSYEKL. The CDR3 nucleotides are TGCGCCAGCAGCCAAGACGGCCCGGGGGGGATTAACACCGGGGAGCTGTTTTTT. This sequence encodes CASSQDGPGGINTGELFF.